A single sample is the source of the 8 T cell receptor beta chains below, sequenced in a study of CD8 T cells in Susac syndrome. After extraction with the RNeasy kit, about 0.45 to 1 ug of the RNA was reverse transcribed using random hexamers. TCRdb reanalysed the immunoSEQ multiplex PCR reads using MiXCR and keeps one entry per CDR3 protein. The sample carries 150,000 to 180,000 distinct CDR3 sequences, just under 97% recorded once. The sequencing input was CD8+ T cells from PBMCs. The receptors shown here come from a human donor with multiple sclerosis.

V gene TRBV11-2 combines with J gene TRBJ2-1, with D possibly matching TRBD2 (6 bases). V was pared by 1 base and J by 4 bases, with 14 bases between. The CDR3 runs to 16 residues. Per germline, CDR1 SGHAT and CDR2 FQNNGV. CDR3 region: CASSLGGVVGYNEQFF. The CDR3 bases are TGTGCCAGCAGCTTAGGCGGGGTCGTCGGGTACAATGAGCAGTTCTTC.

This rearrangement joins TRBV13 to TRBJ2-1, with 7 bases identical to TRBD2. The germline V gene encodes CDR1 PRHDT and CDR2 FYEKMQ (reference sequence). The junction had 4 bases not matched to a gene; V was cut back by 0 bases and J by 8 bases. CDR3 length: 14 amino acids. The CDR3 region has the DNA TGTGCCAGCAGCTTAGGAGCGGGGAGCGATGAGCAGTTCTTC. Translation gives CASSLGAGSDEQFF. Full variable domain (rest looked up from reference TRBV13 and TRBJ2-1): AAGVIQSPRHLIKEKRETATLKCYPIPRHDTVYWYQQGPGQDPQFLISFYEKMQSDKGSIPDRFSAQQFSDYHSELNMSSLELGDSALYFCASSLGAGSDEQFFGPGTRLTVL.

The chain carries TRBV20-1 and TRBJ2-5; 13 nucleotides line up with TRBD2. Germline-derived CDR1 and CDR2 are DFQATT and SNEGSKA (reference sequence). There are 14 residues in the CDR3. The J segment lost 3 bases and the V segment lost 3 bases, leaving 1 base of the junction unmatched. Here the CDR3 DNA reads TGCAGTGCTAGGGGGACTAGCGGGGAAGAGACCCAGTACTTC. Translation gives CSARGTSGEETQYF.

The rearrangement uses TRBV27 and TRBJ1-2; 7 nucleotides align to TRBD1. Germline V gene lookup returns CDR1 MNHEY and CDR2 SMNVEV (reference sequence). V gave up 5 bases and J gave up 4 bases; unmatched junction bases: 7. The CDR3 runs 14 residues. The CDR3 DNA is TGTGCCAGCAGTCCTGGTGGACAGGCCTATGGCTACACCTTC. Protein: CASSPGGQAYGYTF.

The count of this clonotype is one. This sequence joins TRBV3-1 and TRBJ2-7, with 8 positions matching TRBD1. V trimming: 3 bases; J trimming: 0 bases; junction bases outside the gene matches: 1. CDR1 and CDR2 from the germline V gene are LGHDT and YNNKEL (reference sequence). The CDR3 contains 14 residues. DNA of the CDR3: TGTGCCAGCAGCCACGGGACAGGCTCCTACGAGCAGTACTTC. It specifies CASSHGTGSYEQYF.

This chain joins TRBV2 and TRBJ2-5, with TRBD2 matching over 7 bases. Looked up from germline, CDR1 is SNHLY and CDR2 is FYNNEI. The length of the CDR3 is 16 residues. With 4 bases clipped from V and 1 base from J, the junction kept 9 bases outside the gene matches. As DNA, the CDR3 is TGTGCCAGCAGTGGCGGACTAGAACTTTCCCAAGAGACCCAGTACTTC. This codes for CASSGGLELSQETQYF.

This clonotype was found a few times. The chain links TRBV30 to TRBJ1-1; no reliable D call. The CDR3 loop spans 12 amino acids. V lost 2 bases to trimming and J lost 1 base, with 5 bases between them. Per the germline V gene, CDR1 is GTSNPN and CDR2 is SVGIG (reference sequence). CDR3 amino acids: CAWSLGNTEAFF. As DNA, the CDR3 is TGTGCCTGGAGTCTTGGGAACACTGAAGCTTTCTTT.

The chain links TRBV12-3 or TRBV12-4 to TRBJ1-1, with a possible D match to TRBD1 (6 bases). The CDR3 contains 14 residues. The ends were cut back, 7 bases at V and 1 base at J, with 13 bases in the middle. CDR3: CASTLGGGNTEAFF. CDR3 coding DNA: TGTGCCAGCACCTTGGGGGGCGGGAACACTGAAGCTTTCTTT.